What follows are 4 T cell receptor beta chains derived from one specimen sequenced in a study of prognosis after radiotherapy for stage I lung cancer. Genomic DNA was the source, and TCR beta CDR3 was amplified from it by two-round multiplex PCR. With primers specific to each TRBV and TRBJ gene, the first-round PCR was performed. TCRdb fed the multiplex PCR reads into MiXCR, producing one record per CDR3 protein. This sample carries about 14,000 distinct CDR3 sequences, 25% to 35% of them seen once, and the ten largest clones take about a tenth. The sequenced sample was PBMCs, obtained before or after stereotactic body radiation therapy (not recorded which). All receptors derive from a donor of 50 years or more with non-small cell lung cancer.

By share, this clonotype ranks as medium-sized (0.01 to 0.1%). This CDR3 is CASSSMNNSPLHF. The CDR3 nucleotides read TGTGCCAGCAGTAGTATGAATAATTCACCCCTCCACTTT. The chain links TRBV28 to TRBJ1-6; no definite D call. The CDR3 runs to 13 residues. V gave up 5 bases and J gave up 5 bases, with 7 bases separating them. Germline V CDR1 and CDR2: MDHEN, SYDVKM.

At least ten counts were recorded for this clonotype. V is TRBV4-1 and J is TRBJ2-1; 15 nucleotides line up with TRBD2. V lost 3 bases and J lost 2; bases outside the gene matches: 8. The CDR3 has 19 amino acids. Germline assignment: CDR1 MGHRA and CDR2 YSYEKL. The CDR3 spells CASSHLGLAGGYAYNEQFF. CDR3 bases: TGCGCCAGCAGCCATCTCGGACTAGCGGGAGGGTACGCCTACAATGAGCAGTTCTTC.

The table lists this clonotype with a count of one. The chain uses TRBV6-1 and TRBJ2-1; 8 bases line up with TRBD1. J gave up 14 bases and V 5 bases, and 14 bases lay outside the gene matches. Germline V gene sequence: CDR1 MNHNS, CDR2 SASEGT. The CDR3 is made up of 14 amino acids. As DNA, the CDR3 is TGTGCCAGCAGTCTCTCCAGGGGGCTTGAGACCGAGTTCTTC. It codes for CASSLSRGLETEFF.

This clonotype was seen at least ten times. The chain joins TRBV20-1 to TRBJ1-4; D perhaps matches TRBD1 (5 bases). V was cut by 0 bases and J by 7 bases, with 12 bases left in between. This CDR3 spans 14 amino acids. Per the germline V gene, CDR1 is DFQATT and CDR2 is SNEGSKA (reference sequence). DNA for the CDR3: TGCAGTGCTAGAGATTATAGGGGTGGTGAAAAACTGTTTTTT. Protein product: CSARDYRGGEKLFF.